Listed here is a single T cell receptor beta chain. Original data processing: Estimated nucleated cell counts came from reference gene primer amplification. Clones were sequenced by immunoSEQ multiplex PCR, and TCRdb holds only the in-frame ones, with some missing. V, J and clone size are taken as reported in that table, and D and trimming were inferred from the DNA itself. This sample has about 59,000 clones, with about 80% found just once. Unmatched junction bases numbered 6, after V lost 0 bases and J lost 4 bases. This CDR3 is 15 amino acids long. Per the germline V gene, CDR1 is SGHRS and CDR2 is YFSETQ. The data are from a study of blood T cell repertoires in COVID-19. Study summary: COVID-19 samples, acute and convalescent, were from the United States, Italy and Spain.

Sequences were obtained from peripheral blood. The clonotype originates from a woman aged 80 or older with acute or convalescent COVID-19. The chain has TRBV5-1 and TRBJ2-5; the match to TRBD1 covers 7 bases. CDR3 residues: CASSLEAGGSETQYF. The CDR3 DNA follows: TGCGCCAGCAGCTTGGAGGCAGGGGGTTCAGAGACCCAGTACTTC.